Each of the 14 T cell receptor beta chains below was sequenced from the same sample in a study of identical twins (dated by TCRdb to 2016 to 2017). Libraries were prepared through 5' RACE. Sequencing took place on an Illumina HiSeq 2000. The public reads were quality trimmed at Q25 with fastp and then assembled into clones with MiXCR by TCRdb, keeping productive beta chains. Identical CDR3 proteins give one entry, which carries the most common genes and DNA. This sample gives 690,000 or so distinct CDR3 sequences in total; about 9.4% of them show up just once. The ten largest make up more than 0.75% of the sample. These sequences were also reported in another study, on yellow fever vaccine responses in identical twins.

Material: PBMCs. Source of these receptors: a woman aged 18-29 years in good health.

V is TRBV20-1 and J is TRBJ2-7, with 8 bases fitting TRBD2. Germline CDR1 is DFQATT and CDR2 is SNEGSKA (reference sequence). This CDR3 has 15 residues. V shed 3 bases, J shed 5 bases, and the junction held 12 bases outside the gene matches. Written as DNA, the CDR3 is TGCAGTGCTAGGGTATTCAGCGGGAGTATCGACGAGCAGTACTTC. As protein: CSARVFSGSIDEQYF.

The J gene is TRBJ2-1, the V gene TRBV25-1, with unresolved D. The CDR3 runs 10 residues. Germline loops: CDR1 MGHDK, CDR2 SYGVNS. V was pared by 5 bases and J by 11 bases, with 7 bases between. CDR3 in amino acids: CASSLTQQFF. For the CDR3, the DNA is TGTGCCAGCAGTCTAACTCAGCAGTTCTTC.

This clonotype was seen at least ten times. The genes are TRBV5-1 and TRBJ2-3, with 8 bases identical to TRBD2. V shed 9 bases and J 2 bases; nucleotides not matched to a gene: 8. Germline assignment: CDR1 SGHRS and CDR2 YFSETQ. The CDR3 has 14 amino acids. DNA for the CDR3: TGCGCCACTAAGCGGGAGTATCTCACAGATACGCAGTATTTT. Its protein is CATKREYLTDTQYF. Supplemented by reference TRBV5-1 and TRBJ2-3, the full variable domain reads KAGVTQTPRYLIKTRGQQVTLSCSPISGHRSVSWYQQTPGQGLQFLFEYFSETQRNKGNFPGRFSGRQFSNSRSEMNVSTLELGDSALYLCATKREYLTDTQYFGPGTRLTVL.

The V and J genes are TRBV30 and TRBJ1-2; 7 bases are shared with TRBD1. Germline CDR1 GTSNPN, CDR2 SVGIG (reference sequence). The V segment lost 1 base and the J segment 4 bases; nucleotides outside the gene matches: 9. The CDR3 is 15 residues long. CDR3 sequence reads: CAWSGGQAFSYGYTF. The CDR3 nucleotides are TGTGCCTGGAGTGGAGGACAGGCCTTCTCCTATGGCTACACCTTC.

This clonotype showed up many times. This chain uses TRBV24-1 with TRBJ2-6; D is unclear. Germline V gene lookup returns CDR1 KGHDR and CDR2 SFDVKD. V gave up 4 bases and J gave up 3 bases, with 9 bases separating them. The CDR3 has 15 residues. The CDR3 DNA reads TGTGCCACCAGTGACCCCGGGTATGGGGCCAACGTCCTGACTTTC. It codes for CATSDPGYGANVLTF.

The sample holds many counts of this clonotype. The V and J genes are TRBV3-1 and TRBJ2-1; 11 bases align to TRBD1. Germline lookup yields CDR1 LGHDT and CDR2 YNNKEL (reference sequence). This CDR3 spans 17 amino acids. Losses at the gene ends were 4 bases for V and 6 bases for J; bases not matched to a gene: 11. CDR3 loop: CASSLRDRGTLGNEQFF. The CDR3 DNA is TGTGCCAGCAGCCTCCGGGACAGGGGGACCTTAGGCAATGAGCAGTTCTTC.

This clonotype was seen more than once but under ten times. V and J are TRBV20-1 and TRBJ2-1, with TRBD1 matching over 9 bases. CDR1 and CDR2 from the germline V gene are DFQATT and SNEGSKA (reference sequence). This CDR3 spans 15 amino acids. CDR3 region: CSASSGTGSYNEQFF. For the CDR3, the DNA is TGCAGCGCGTCTTCCGGGACAGGGTCCTACAATGAGCAGTTCTTC.

This clonotype was detected ten times or more. The V and J genes are TRBV28 and TRBJ2-7; TRBD1 is a possible D gene (6 bases). The ends were cut back, 6 bases at V and 0 bases at J, with 12 bases in the middle. The CDR3 runs 14 residues. Germline V gene lookup returns CDR1 MDHEN and CDR2 SYDVKM. This CDR3 reads CASSHRVSSYEQYF. CDR3 in DNA: TGTGCCAGCAGCCACAGGGTTAGCTCCTACGAGCAGTACTTC.

This clonotype was found a few times. The rearrangement joins TRBV10-3 to TRBJ2-3, with D tentatively TRBD2 (6 bases). The germline V gene encodes CDR1 ENHRY and CDR2 SYGVKD. V lost 3 bases and J 5 bases, leaving 9 bases between the germline ends. The CDR3 is made up of 13 amino acids. The CDR3 spells CAISESAGDTQYF. In DNA, the CDR3 is TGTGCCATCAGTGAATCAGCGGGAGATACGCAGTATTTT.

This chain links TRBV2 with TRBJ2-5; D may correspond to TRBD1 or TRBD2 (6 bases each). The CDR3 spans 19 residues. CDR1 and CDR2 from the germline V gene are SNHLY and FYNNEI. V was shortened by 3 bases and J by 4 bases, with 27 bases between the two germline ends. The DNA of the CDR3 is TGTGCCAGCAGTGATACAAGGCGTACTCGATTACAGGGAGGAGAGACCCAGTACTTC. It specifies CASSDTRRTRLQGGETQYF.

This clonotype was counted at least ten times. The chain couples TRBV10-3 to TRBJ2-3; 11 nucleotides line up with TRBD2. The CDR3 sequence is 17 residues long. Germline V lookup: CDR1 ENHRY, CDR2 SYGVKD. Trimming took 6 bases from V and 1 from J; bases not matched to a gene: 9. CDR3 sequence: CAIRRGRLAGRTDTQYF. The CDR3 DNA reads TGTGCCATCAGGAGGGGGCGACTAGCGGGACGCACAGATACGCAGTATTTT.

The chain is built from TRBV7-2 and TRBJ2-7; 10 bases agree with TRBD2. Germline V gives CDR1 SGHTA, CDR2 FQGNSA. The trim removed 6 bases at V and 6 bases at J, leaving 8 bases unmatched. The CDR3 spans 14 residues. The CDR3 spells CASRGASGSGEQYF. The CDR3 DNA reads TGTGCCAGCAGGGGGGCTAGCGGGAGCGGCGAGCAGTACTTC.

In its sample, this clonotype was seen a few times. The chain joins TRBV24-1 to TRBJ2-7, with D tentatively TRBD1 (6 bases). The ends were cut back, 7 bases at V and 6 bases at J, with 15 bases in the middle. The CDR3 is made up of 13 amino acids. Germline V gene data show CDR1 as KGHDR and CDR2 as SFDVKD. CDR3 nucleotides: TGTGCCACCAGCGGGCAGGGGATACGCGAGCAGTACTTC. Protein: CATSGQGIREQYF.

The chain couples TRBV7-9 to TRBJ2-1; no clear D gene. CDR3 length: 17 amino acids. Germline CDR1 reads SEHNR; CDR2 reads FQNEAQ (reference sequence). The V end lost 0 bases, the J end lost 9 bases, and 21 bases lay between the germline ends. The CDR3 reads CASSLARPPVAVSEQFF. The CDR3 region has the DNA TGTGCCAGCAGCTTAGCGAGACCCCCTGTTGCAGTTAGTGAGCAGTTCTTC.